The next 32 T cell receptor beta chains were all read from a single sample in a study of Tregs in tolerant kidney transplant recipients. Using immunoSEQ multiplex PCR, the repertoire was profiled, and TCRdb retains in-frame clones only, with some absent. This sample's table reports roughly 48,000 clones. The sequences come from CD4+ T cells from blood, collected before the transplant. Receptors originate from a human donor who received a combined kidney and bone marrow transplant.

Note on this clone: Read coverage stops 3 residues before the CDR3 terminus; the germline J gene supplies the remainder. The genes are TRBV30 and TRBJ2-2, with D perhaps given as TRBD1 or TRBD2 (5 bases each). Looked up from germline, CDR1 is GTSNPN and CDR2 is SVGIG (reference sequence). V was trimmed by 4 bases and J by 4 bases, leaving 16 bases between them. The CDR3 is 15 residues long. The chain's CDR3 is CAWNQGADLTGELFF. The part of the CDR3 DNA that was read is TGTGCCTGGAACCAGGGAGCAGATCTCACCGGGGAG.

On this clone itself: The observed sequence ends 3 residues before the CDR3 terminus, with the missing tail filled in from the germline J gene. The genes are TRBV11-2 and TRBJ2-5; TRBD1 aligns across 8 bases. Trimming took 5 bases from V and 1 from J; bases not matched to a gene: 6. Germline CDR1 is SGHAT and CDR2 is FQNNGV. The CDR3 is made up of 15 amino acids. The sequenced CDR3 bases are TGTGCCAGCAGCCTTGGACAGGGTGGCCAAGAGACC. Translating gives CASSLGQGGQET. The whole CDR3 reads CASSLGQGGQETQYF. Variable domain in full (rest from reference TRBV11-2 and TRBJ2-5): EAGVAQSPRYKIIEKRQSVAFWCNPISGHATLYWYQQILGQGPKLLIQFQNNGVVDDSQLPKDRFSAERLKGVDSTLKIQPAKLEDSAVYLCASSLGQGGQETQYFGPGTRLLVL.

Points on this clone: Sequencing ends 3 residues short of the CDR3 end; the germline J gene provides the rest. The chain is built from TRBV30 and TRBJ1-4, with 11 nucleotides matching TRBD1. The CDR3 has 16 residues. CDR1 and CDR2 from the germline V gene are GTSNPN and SVGIG (reference sequence). V gave up 1 base and J gave up 5 bases; unmatched junction bases: 6. The sequenced part of the CDR3 DNA is TGTGCCTGGAGTGCTGGACAGGGGGCGTCAAATGAAAAA. Its translation is CAWSAGQGASNEK. Given in full, the CDR3 is CAWSAGQGASNEKLFF. The full variable domain, completed using reference TRBV30 and TRBJ1-4, is SQTIHQWPATLVQPVGSPLSLECTVEGTSNPNLYWYRQAAGRGLQLLFYSVGIGQISSEVPQNLSASRPQDRQFILSSKKLLLSDSGFYLCAWSAGQGASNEKLFFGSGTQLSVL.

About this clone itself: With the read ending 3 residues before the CDR3 end, the germline J gene is used to fill in that end. This chain uses TRBV7-3 with TRBJ1-2; 7 bases are a match to TRBD1. Germline CDR1 is SGHTA and CDR2 is FQGTGA. This CDR3 is built from 14 residues. The V and J ends lost 5 bases and 4 bases, in that order; junction bases with no gene match: 7. CDR3 DNA (partial): TGTGCCAGCAGCGAAGGGGACAGTCCCTATGGC. Translated, it gives CASSEGDSPYG. The CDR3 reads in full as CASSEGDSPYGYTF.

Remarks on this clone: Read sequence stops 3 residues before the CDR3 end, and the germline J gene provides the missing end. V gene TRBV7-3 combines with J gene TRBJ1-4, with 7 bases matching TRBD1. The CDR3 is 15 residues long. V gave up 5 bases and J gave up 7 bases; unmatched junction bases: 10. Germline V CDR1 and CDR2: SGHTA, FQGTGA. Partial CDR3 DNA: TGTGCCAGCAGCCCCACCGGGACAGAGGGTGAAAAA. Residues: CASSPTGTEGEK. The CDR3 reads in full as CASSPTGTEGEKLFF.

To note about this clone: The sequence runs out 3 residues before the end of the CDR3; the remainder is reconstructed from the germline J gene. The V call is TRBV23-1, the J call TRBJ2-5; D is possibly TRBD1 (6 bases). TRBV23-1 is given ORF status, its function remaining uncertain. The germline V and J ends were trimmed by 2 bases and 6 bases, with 13 bases remaining between them. This CDR3 comprises 14 residues. CDR3 protein: CASSQADRLKTQYF. Incomplete CDR3 DNA: TGCGCCAGCAGTCAAGCCGACAGGTTGAAGACC.

A note on this clone: The read stops 3 residues short of the end of the CDR3; the missing end is completed from the germline J gene. V and J are TRBV18 and TRBJ2-7; perhaps TRBD2 as D (6 bases). Trimming cost V 6 bases and J 2 bases, with 17 bases left between them. The CDR3 length is 15 residues. The germline V gene has CDR1 KGHSH and CDR2 LQKENI. CDR3 bases read: TGTGCCAGCTCCCGAGGAGGGGAGTCCACCTACGAG. The encoded protein is CASSRGGESTYE. The CDR3 in full is CASSRGGESTYEQYF.

Remarks on this clone: The read ends 3 residues early relative to the CDR3; the germline J gene fills the gap. This rearrangement joins TRBV5-1 to TRBJ2-7, with D possibly TRBD1 on 5 matching bases. V lost 4 bases to trimming and J lost 2 bases, with 16 bases between them. Germline assignment: CDR1 SGHRS and CDR2 YFSETQ. This CDR3 is 15 amino acids long. The CDR3 loop is CASSTQTGAPYEQYF. The DNA read from the CDR3 is TGCGCCAGCAGCACCCAAACAGGTGCCCCCTACGAG.

Of note for this clone: The read finishes 3 residues shy of the CDR3 end, and the germline J gene is used to complete it. The chain uses TRBV5-1 and TRBJ2-2; 8 bases fit TRBD2. With V trimmed by 4 bases and J by 4 bases, 9 bases remained unmatched. The germline V gene encodes CDR1 SGHRS and CDR2 YFSETQ. The length of the CDR3 is 16 residues. CDR3 DNA, as far as it was read: TGCGCCAGCAGCGTTTCGGCGGGAGGAGGCACCGGGGAG. It translates to CASSVSAGGGTGE. The whole CDR3 is CASSVSAGGGTGELFF.

Regarding this clone: The read terminates 3 residues ahead of where the CDR3 ends, so the germline J gene completes it. The genes are TRBV2 and TRBJ1-4, with 11 bases identical to TRBD1. This CDR3 has 15 amino acids. Germline V CDR1 and CDR2: SNHLY, FYNNEI. Unmatched junction bases numbered 8, after V lost 7 bases and J lost 7 bases. The CDR3 region is CASNRDRGYSEKLFF. CDR3 bases read: TGTGCCAGCAACCGGGACAGGGGGTACAGTGAAAAA.

About this clone: From the germline J gene comes the end of the CDR3, since the read stops 3 residues before it. The chain has TRBV30 and TRBJ2-5; 10 bases line up with TRBD2. CDR1 is GTSNPN, CDR2 SVGIG, per germline (reference sequence). The CDR3 spans 14 residues. V was clipped by 5 bases and J by 4 bases; unmatched bases: 7. The chain's CDR3 is CAWGVSGRGETQYF. CDR3 DNA, as far as it was read: TGTGCCTGGGGGGTAAGCGGGAGGGGAGAGACC. The full variable domain, rest sourced from reference TRBV30 and TRBJ2-5, is SQTIHQWPATLVQPVGSPLSLECTVEGTSNPNLYWYRQAAGRGLQLLFYSVGIGQISSEVPQNLSASRPQDRQFILSSKKLLLSDSGFYLCAWGVSGRGETQYFGPGTRLLVL.

Remarks on this clone: The read terminates 3 residues before the CDR3 end, so the remaining end is supplied by the germline J gene. The gene calls are TRBV19 and TRBJ1-5; 7 bases match TRBD1. V trimming: 5 bases; J trimming: 1 base; junction bases outside the gene matches: 2. The CDR3 is made up of 14 amino acids. CDR1 is LNHDA, CDR2 SQIVND, per germline (reference sequence). The sequenced part of the CDR3 DNA is TGTGCCAGTAGTCCGACAGGGAGCAATCAGCCC. This encodes CASSPTGSNQP. The CDR3 reads in full as CASSPTGSNQPQHF.

CDR3 residues: CASSWETSGIYEQYF. Partial CDR3 DNA: TGTGCCAGCAGTTGGGAGACTAGCGGGATATACGAG. The chain combines TRBV6-2 or TRBV6-3 with TRBJ2-7; 11 bases are shared with TRBD2. The read terminates 3 residues ahead of where the CDR3 ends, so the germline J gene completes it. The germline CDR1 and CDR2 sequences are MNHEY and SVGEGT. This CDR3 spans 15 amino acids. The J segment lost 4 bases and the V segment lost 4 bases, leaving 6 bases of the junction unmatched.

CDR3 residues: CSARSGGDYGYTF. The DNA read from the CDR3 is TGCAGTGCTAGATCGGGGGGGGACTATGGC. This chain connects TRBV20-1 to TRBJ1-2, with D maybe TRBD1 (5 bases). The sequence runs out 3 residues before the end of the CDR3; the remainder is reconstructed from the germline J gene. The V end lost 2 bases, the J end lost 3 bases, and 10 bases lay between the germline ends. CDR1 and CDR2 from the germline V gene are DFQATT and SNEGSKA (reference sequence). The CDR3 has 13 amino acids.

As concerns this clone: The read ends 3 residues shy of where the CDR3 ends; the end is completed using the germline J gene. This sequence joins TRBV2 and TRBJ1-1; 7 bases line up with TRBD1. Germline V CDR1 and CDR2: SNHLY, FYNNEI. The CDR3 runs to 16 residues. The ends lost 2 bases at V and 6 bases at J; junction bases unmatched: 12. The covered CDR3 bases are TGTGCCAGCAGTGAAACGAGGACAGGTGGGTTGGCTGAA. This translates into CASSETRTGGLAE. The CDR3, in full, reads CASSETRTGGLAEAFF.

On this clone: The observed sequence ends 3 residues before the CDR3 terminus, with the missing tail filled in from the germline J gene. The V call is TRBV2, the J call TRBJ2-1, with TRBD2 matching over 8 bases. Germline CDR1 reads SNHLY; CDR2 reads FYNNEI. CDR3 length: 14 residues. The trim removed 6 bases at V and 0 bases at J, leaving 1 base unmatched. The CDR3 here is CASRGTSSYNEQFF. Incomplete CDR3 DNA: TGTGCCAGCAGAGGGACTAGCTCCTACAATGAG.

On this clone itself: The observed sequence ends 3 residues before the CDR3 terminus, with the missing tail filled in from the germline J gene. V gene TRBV20-1 combines with J gene TRBJ1-5; TRBD1 aligns across 7 bases. The germline gives CDR1 DFQATT, CDR2 SNEGSKA (reference sequence). CDR3 length equals 15 residues. Unmatched junction bases numbered 8, after V lost 1 base and J lost 5 bases. The CDR3 DNA, read in part, is TGCAGTGCTAGAGGAGGAGGGGGCCTGGATCAGCCC. Protein: CSARGGGGLDQP. The entire CDR3 sequence reads CSARGGGGLDQPQHF.

With respect to this clone: The CDR3 end falls 3 residues outside the read, so it is completed with the germline J gene. This sequence joins TRBV30 and TRBJ2-4; weak D call: TRBD2 (6 bases). Germline V gives CDR1 GTSNPN, CDR2 SVGIG (reference sequence). The CDR3 sequence is 12 residues long. V was cut by 5 bases and J by 8 bases, with 13 bases left in between. The CDR3 reads CAWAGYGDIQYF. The CDR3 DNA, read in part, is TGTGCCTGGGCGGGGTACGGTGACATT.

As for this clone: The CDR3 end lies 3 residues beyond the end of the read and is filled in from the germline J gene. The chain links TRBV2 to TRBJ2-1, with TRBD2 as a possible D gene (6 bases). The V end lost 6 bases, the J end lost 5 bases, and 11 bases lay between the germline ends. This CDR3 contains 13 residues. Germline V gene sequence: CDR1 SNHLY, CDR2 FYNNEI. The covered CDR3 bases are TGTGCCAGCAGCCTGGGACTTAACAATGAG. It translates to CASSLGLNNE. In full, the CDR3 reads CASSLGLNNEQFF.

Of note for this clone: The CDR3 is cut off 3 residues early in the read; its end comes from the germline J gene. The chain employs TRBV7-2 and TRBJ2-7, with D perhaps matching TRBD2 (6 bases). V was clipped by 4 bases and J by 2 bases, with 15 bases between them. CDR1 is SGHTA, CDR2 FQGNSA, per germline. This CDR3 region has 15 residues. The CDR3 bases that were read are TGTGCCAGCAGCTCTGTGGAGGGGAAGACCTACGAG. It codes for CASSSVEGKTYE. The complete CDR3 reads CASSSVEGKTYEQYF.

Notes on this clone: The read stops 3 residues short of the end of the CDR3; the missing end is completed from the germline J gene. This chain links TRBV7-8 with TRBJ2-5, with 8 positions matching TRBD2. The CDR3 extends over 14 amino acids. The germline CDR1 and CDR2 sequences are SGHVS and FQNEAQ. V shed 3 bases and J 1 base; nucleotides not matched to a gene: 1. The covered CDR3 bases are TGTGCCAGCAGCTTGGGGACTAGCCAAGAGACC. Translation: CASSLGTSQET. In full, the CDR3 is CASSLGTSQETQYF.

With respect to this clone: The read ends 3 residues early relative to the CDR3; the germline J gene fills the gap. The chain recombines TRBV7-9 with TRBJ1-2; tentatively, D is TRBD1 (5 bases). The germline gives CDR1 SEHNR, CDR2 FQNEAQ (reference sequence). Trimming removed 6 bases at V and 4 bases at J, with 12 bases between. CDR3 length equals 13 residues. CDR3 sequence: CASSLQGAYGYTF. The part of the CDR3 DNA that was read is TGTGCCAGCAGTCTCCAGGGCGCCTATGGC.

In regard to this clone: From the germline J gene comes the end of the CDR3, since the read stops 3 residues before it. The chain has TRBV20-1 and TRBJ2-2; D is undetermined. Germline loops: CDR1 DFQATT, CDR2 SNEGSKA (reference sequence). V lost 3 bases, J lost 6 bases, and 14 bases lay in between. The CDR3 contains 14 residues. The sequenced part of the CDR3 DNA is TGCAGTGCTAGTGTTTCAAGCCAGGCCGGGGAG. Its translation is CSASVSSQAGE. The CDR3, in full, reads CSASVSSQAGELFF.

Of note for this clone: The read comes to an end 3 residues before the CDR3 does, leaving the germline J gene to fill in the end. The V call is TRBV27, the J call TRBJ2-7; unclear D gene. V gave up 4 bases and J gave up 3 bases, with 4 bases separating them. Germline lookup yields CDR1 MNHEY and CDR2 SMNVEV (reference sequence). This CDR3 comprises 11 residues. Incomplete CDR3 DNA: TGTGCCAGCAGTTCTTTCTACGAG. This encodes CASSSFYE. The CDR3 as a whole reads CASSSFYEQYF.

Remarks on this clone: The CDR3 goes on 3 residues after the read ends, and that part is filled in from the germline J gene. The chain combines TRBV20-1 with TRBJ2-3; 7 nucleotides line up with TRBD2. Trimming took 5 bases from V and 0 from J; bases not matched to a gene: 5. The CDR3 extends over 14 amino acids. The germline CDR1 and CDR2 sequences are DFQATT and SNEGSKA (reference sequence). The CDR3 loop is CSAPSGVSTDTQYF. The part of the CDR3 DNA that was read is TGCAGTGCTCCCAGCGGGGTTAGCACAGATACG.

Comment on this clone: The read halts 3 residues ahead of the CDR3 end, with the missing end drawn from the germline J gene. This chain joins TRBV20-1 and TRBJ2-2; D is uncertain. Trimming took 5 bases from V and 4 from J, leaving 11 bases between them. Germline V lookup: CDR1 DFQATT, CDR2 SNEGSKA (reference sequence). The CDR3 spans 13 residues. The CDR3 protein is CSAASRSTGELFF. Incomplete CDR3 DNA: TGCAGTGCTGCGTCGCGGAGCACCGGGGAG.

The sequenced CDR3 bases are TGCGCCAGCAGCTTCTCAGCGAACACCGGGGAG. Amino acid sequence: CASSFSANTGE. The full-length CDR3 reads as CASSFSANTGELFF. The V gene is TRBV5-1, the J gene TRBJ2-2; D unclear. The read finishes 3 residues shy of the CDR3 end, and the germline J gene is used to complete it. CDR3 length: 14 amino acids. V was clipped by 2 bases and J by 0 bases, with 5 bases between them. Per the germline V gene, CDR1 is SGHRS and CDR2 is YFSETQ.

Remarks on this clone: With the read ending 3 residues before the CDR3 end, the germline J gene is used to fill in that end. The chain carries TRBV29-1 and TRBJ2-7, with D possibly TRBD1 on 6 matching bases. This CDR3 is 14 amino acids long. Deletions cut 7 bases from V and 0 bases from J, with 16 bases between. Germline V CDR1 and CDR2: SQVTM, ANQGSEA. CDR3 DNA, as far as it was read: TGCAGCGCCCGCCCAGGGGTTAGCTCCTACGAG. Protein: CSARPGVSSYE. The entire CDR3 reads CSARPGVSSYEQYF.

To note about this clone: The sequence runs out 3 residues before the end of the CDR3; the remainder is reconstructed from the germline J gene. The J gene is TRBJ2-1, the V gene TRBV7-2, with a tentative D call TRBD2 (6 bases). The CDR3 runs to 15 residues. In germline, CDR1 is SGHTA, CDR2 FQGNSA. The ends were cut back, 4 bases at V and 6 bases at J, with 16 bases in the middle. The CDR3 loop reads CASSSPPGAGNEQFF. The CDR3 bases that were read are TGTGCCAGCAGCTCCCCCCCGGGAGCGGGCAATGAG.

To note about this clone: The CDR3 is cut off 3 residues early in the read; its end comes from the germline J gene. The chain joins TRBV28 to TRBJ1-1; D not resolved. The CDR3 contains 14 residues. Germline CDR1 reads MDHEN; CDR2 reads SYDVKM. V dropped 4 bases and J dropped 3 bases, with 12 bases sitting between them. This CDR3 reads CASSSPGGYTEAFF. Partial CDR3 DNA: TGTGCCAGCAGTTCCCCCGGCGGGTACACTGAA.

Concerning this clone: Read coverage stops 3 residues before the CDR3 terminus; the germline J gene supplies the remainder. This chain links TRBV7-9 with TRBJ1-1; D unresolved. The CDR3 spans 14 residues. Germline values: CDR1 SEHNR, CDR2 FQNEAQ (reference sequence). The V end was cut by 2 bases, the J end by 1 base, with 8 bases between. The CDR3 region is CASSLSIRNTEAFF. The covered CDR3 bases are TGTGCCAGCAGCTTATCTATTAGGAACACTGAA.

On this clone: The sequenced fragment ends 3 residues before the CDR3 boundary, so the rest is inferred from the germline J gene. The rearrangement links TRBV19 to TRBJ1-5; 7 nucleotides align to TRBD1. CDR1 is LNHDA, CDR2 SQIVND, per germline (reference sequence). J was trimmed by 1 base and V by 6 bases; bases with no gene match: 24. This CDR3 contains 21 residues. The DNA read from the CDR3 is TGTGCCAGTAGCCCCCAAATGGGGACAGACCTTAACAACCTGAGCAATCAGCCC. The encoded protein is CASSPQMGTDLNNLSNQP. From start to end, the CDR3 is CASSPQMGTDLNNLSNQPQHF.